Listed here are 12 T cell receptor beta chains from one sample, sequenced in a study of blood T cell repertoires in COVID-19. Method: immunoSEQ multiplex PCR; TCRdb's copy keeps in-frame clones and lacks some. The sample lists about 400,000 clones, 86% seen once, with 1.4% in the top ten. The sample consisted of peripheral blood. These receptor sequences come from a woman aged 30 to 39 with active or convalescent COVID-19.

The CDR3 is CASSVHRDGELFF. The CDR3 bases are TGTGCCAGCAGCGTCCACAGGGACGGGGAGCTGTTTTTT. V usage is TRBV9 and J usage is TRBJ2-2, with a tentative D call TRBD1 (6 bases). The CDR3 runs 13 residues. The germline gives CDR1 SGDLS, CDR2 YYNGEE. The germline V and J ends were trimmed by 2 bases and 7 bases, with 9 bases remaining between them.

The chain carries TRBV5-1 and TRBJ2-7; the match to TRBD2 covers 7 bases. V lost 3 bases and J lost 0; bases outside the gene matches: 9. CDR1 and CDR2 from the germline V gene are SGHRS and YFSETQ. CDR3 length equals 16 residues. The CDR3 DNA sequence: TGCGCCAGCAGCTGGGGCGGATGGGGGGGCTCCTACGAGCAGTACTTC. This gives the protein CASSWGGWGGSYEQYF.

The chain uses TRBV28 and TRBJ1-4; TRBD1 might be the D (6 bases). Per germline, CDR1 MDHEN and CDR2 SYDVKM. The CDR3 spans 12 residues. V was clipped by 4 bases and J by 8 bases, with 8 bases between them. CDR3 protein: CASSSTGEKLFF. The DNA of the CDR3 is TGTGCCAGCAGTTCAACAGGGGAAAAACTGTTTTTT.

The chain joins TRBV7-6 to TRBJ1-4, with D unclear. The CDR3 totals 15 residues. The V gene's germline CDR1 is SGHVS and CDR2 FNYEAQ. V was clipped by 0 bases and J by 4 bases, with 9 bases between them. The CDR3 coding sequence is TGTGCCAGCAGCTTAGCGAACGACTTTAATGAAAAACTGTTTTTT. This codes for CASSLANDFNEKLFF.

The rearrangement uses TRBV19 and TRBJ1-5; a possible D gene is TRBD1 (5 bases). The ends were cut back, 6 bases at V and 5 bases at J, with 14 bases in the middle. The CDR3 extends over 14 amino acids. Germline CDR1 LNHDA, CDR2 SQIVND (reference sequence). This CDR3 is CASRPWGEDQPQHF. CDR3 in DNA: TGTGCCAGTAGGCCCTGGGGGGAAGATCAGCCCCAGCATTTT.

The CDR3 reads CASSISGRASYEQYF. DNA for the CDR3: TGTGCCAGCAGCATCAGCGGGAGGGCCTCCTACGAGCAGTACTTC. V and J are TRBV5-4 and TRBJ2-7, with TRBD2 identical over 10 bases. This CDR3 has 15 amino acids. The junction had 4 bases not matched to a gene; V was cut back by 4 bases and J by 0 bases. The germline gives CDR1 SGHNT, CDR2 YYREEE (reference sequence).

The sample holds a few counts of this clone. The chain joins TRBV3-1 (or the pseudogene TRBV3-2) to TRBJ1-3; D remains ambiguous. Germline loops: CDR1 LGHDT, CDR2 YNNKEL (reference sequence). The CDR3 is 13 amino acids. V lost 3 bases and J 8 bases, leaving 11 bases between the germline ends. The CDR3 sequence is CASSHSTGYTIYF. The CDR3 DNA sequence: TGTGCCAGCAGCCACAGCACGGGGTACACCATATATTTT.

The chain joins TRBV19 to TRBJ2-1, with D maybe TRBD1 (5 bases). The CDR3 extends over 19 amino acids. Trimming removed 5 bases at V and 1 base at J, with 24 bases between. Germline V gives CDR1 LNHDA, CDR2 SQIVND (reference sequence). The CDR3 region is CASSARTRGVRWSYNEQFF. The CDR3 DNA follows: TGTGCCAGTAGTGCACGGACAAGGGGTGTACGGTGGTCCTACAATGAGCAGTTCTTC.

This chain links TRBV6-5 with TRBJ1-5; 7 bases are shared with TRBD1. Germline values: CDR1 MNHEY, CDR2 SVGAGI. The CDR3 consists of 16 residues. V shed 4 bases and J 4 bases; nucleotides not matched to a gene: 10. CDR3 sequence: CASSSRQGQANQPQHF. In nucleotides, the CDR3 is TGTGCCAGCAGTTCCCGACAGGGCCAAGCGAATCAGCCCCAGCATTTT.

The J gene is TRBJ2-1, the V gene TRBV6-4, with TRBD2 matching over 7 bases. The J segment lost 5 bases and the V segment lost 0 bases, leaving 16 bases of the junction unmatched. This CDR3 has 19 residues. CDR1 and CDR2 (germline): MRHNA, SNTAGT. The DNA of the CDR3 is TGTGCCAGCAGTGACTCGAGTGCGGGGCGGGAGAGGCTTAACAATGAGCAGTTCTTC. Amino acids: CASSDSSAGRERLNNEQFF.

This rearrangement joins TRBV5-5 to TRBJ1-6; no reliable D call. The CDR3 is 16 residues long. V lost 7 bases and J 10 bases, leaving 24 bases between the germline ends. Germline V CDR1 and CDR2: SGHKS, YYEKEE (reference sequence). CDR3 nucleotides: TGTGCCAGCCAAAAACCCCCCAGTGGGCTTCCCTCACCCCTCCACTTT. Protein sequence: CASQKPPSGLPSPLHF.

The rearrangement joins TRBV15 to TRBJ2-3, with a possible D match to TRBD1 (5 bases). This CDR3 spans 16 amino acids. Germline loops: CDR1 LNHNV, CDR2 YYDKDF (reference sequence). V was cut by 4 bases and J by 4 bases, with 18 bases left in between. CDR3 DNA: TGTGCCACCAGCACTACGGGTTACTGGGGCCCAGATACGCAGTATTTT. It codes for CATSTTGYWGPDTQYF.